The 22 T cell receptor beta chains below come from one sample, sequenced in a study of cytomegalovirus exposure and HLA in healthy donors. A multiplex PCR was run with 60 Vbeta primers and 13 Jbeta primers. Sequencing was performed with immunoSEQ multiplex PCR; in TCRdb, only in-frame clones are kept and a portion is missing. The sample yields some 98,000 clones, about 81% seen once. Material: PBMCs. These TCRs come from a man in his forties in good health and CMV-seronegative.

The chain joins TRBV5-8 to TRBJ1-4; D is uncertain. This CDR3 has 14 amino acids. V lost 1 base and J 2 bases, leaving 6 bases between the germline ends. Germline-derived CDR1 and CDR2 are SGHTS and YDEGEE. The CDR3 protein is CASSLYITNEKLFF. CDR3 in DNA: TGTGCCAGCAGCTTGTATATCACTAATGAAAAACTGTTTTTT.

The V gene is TRBV10-1, the J gene TRBJ2-3; no clear D. This CDR3 has 11 residues. The germline V gene has CDR1 WNHNN and CDR2 SYGVQD (reference sequence). Trimming took off 10 bases at V and 4 bases at J, with 9 bases between the two ends. The CDR3 nucleotides read TGCGCCACCCCCCCTTCAGATACGCAGTATTTT. Translating gives CATPPSDTQYF.

The rearrangement joins TRBV2 to TRBJ2-7, with TRBD1 as a possible D gene (5 bases). Per germline, CDR1 SNHLY and CDR2 FYNNEI. Trimming left V 2 bases short and J 3 bases short, with 14 bases between. There are 15 residues in the CDR3. In DNA form, the CDR3 reads TGTGCCAGCAGTGAAAGTTCAGGGAACGGCTACGAGCAGTACTTC. Translating gives CASSESSGNGYEQYF.

This chain uses TRBV4-3 with TRBJ2-7; D not resolved. Germline-derived CDR1 and CDR2 are LGHNA and YSLEER. V lost 0 bases to trimming and J lost 6 bases, with 9 bases between them. The CDR3 spans 13 residues. CDR3 sequence reads: CASSQDPGFEQYF. The CDR3 DNA reads TGCGCCAGCAGCCAAGATCCCGGGTTCGAGCAGTACTTC.

The chain combines TRBV6-1 with TRBJ2-7, with a weak D call TRBD2 (6 bases). Germline CDR1 is MNHNS and CDR2 is SASEGT. Trimming took 7 bases from V and 3 from J, leaving 16 bases between them. The length of the CDR3 is 14 residues. The CDR3 nucleotides are TGTGCCAGCATGCGGGGTCTCATGGACTACGAGCAGTACTTC. Translation: CASMRGLMDYEQYF.

This clone was observed once. The chain uses TRBV23-1 and TRBJ2-2, with D maybe TRBD2 (5 bases). TRBV23-1 is designated an ORF whose function remains uncertain. V was clipped by 0 bases and J by 5 bases, with 19 bases between them. The CDR3 contains 18 residues. This CDR3 reads CASSQSYLREFGTGELFF. In DNA, the CDR3 is TGCGCCAGCAGTCAATCTTATTTAAGGGAGTTTGGTACCGGGGAGCTGTTTTTT.

This chain uses TRBV9 with TRBJ1-1; D remains unclear. V lost 0 bases and J 3 bases, leaving 9 bases between the germline ends. Germline loops: CDR1 SGDLS, CDR2 YYNGEE. The CDR3 runs to 14 residues. The CDR3 region has the DNA TGTGCCAGCAGCGTAGAGTTAAGAGACACTGAAGCTTTCTTT. The encoded protein is CASSVELRDTEAFF.

A remark on this clone: An end of the junction differs from the germline gene, which may be a read error. The CDR3 DNA is TGTTCCAGCAGCTCACGTACAGGGTTAAGCTACGAAAAACTGTTTTTT. Its protein product is CSSSSRTGLSYEKLFF. This chain connects TRBV7-9 to TRBJ1-4; the D gene is possibly TRBD1 (6 bases). The CDR3 extends over 16 amino acids. From germline, CDR1 is SEHNR and CDR2 FQNEAQ (reference sequence).

The genes are TRBV29-1 and TRBJ1-4; weak D call: TRBD1 (6 bases). CDR1 is SQVTM and CDR2 is ANQGSEA in the germline V gene. V was pared by 6 bases and J by 7 bases, with 12 bases between. The CDR3 is 12 amino acids. The CDR3 nucleotides read TGCAGCGTAGCTCAGGGGTTTGAAAAACTGTTTTTT. Translated, it gives CSVAQGFEKLFF.

The rearrangement links TRBV5-1 to TRBJ1-6; possibly TRBD1 for D (5 bases). Germline V gene sequence: CDR1 SGHRS, CDR2 YFSETQ. Trimming left V 0 bases short and J 8 bases short, with 12 bases between. This CDR3 spans 15 amino acids. CDR3 DNA sequence: TGCGCCAGCAGCTTGGGCCCAGGGATGGATTCACCCCTCCACTTT. Amino acid sequence: CASSLGPGMDSPLHF. Based on the CDR3 plus reference TRBV5-1 and TRBJ1-6, the full variable domain is KAGVTQTPRYLIKTRGQQVTLSCSPISGHRSVSWYQQTPGQGLQFLFEYFSETQRNKGNFPGRFSGRQFSNSRSEMNVSTLELGDSALYLCASSLGPGMDSPLHFGNGTRLTVT.

J is TRBJ2-7 and V is TRBV2, with 12 bases that match TRBD1. The CDR3 spans 16 residues. Trimming took 6 bases from V and 5 from J; bases not matched to a gene: 11. The germline gives CDR1 SNHLY, CDR2 FYNNEI. CDR3 residues: CASRDWLGQGANEQYF. The CDR3, as DNA: TGTGCCAGCAGGGACTGGTTGGGACAGGGGGCGAACGAGCAGTACTTC.

Here the CDR3 reads CASNERGATDTQYF. In nucleotides, the CDR3 is TGTGCCAGTAATGAGCGGGGGGCTACAGATACGCAGTATTTT. J is TRBJ2-3 and V is TRBV19; TRBD2 agrees at 9 bases. The V gene's germline CDR1 is LNHDA and CDR2 SQIVND (reference sequence). This CDR3 is 14 amino acids long. V lost 7 bases to trimming and J lost 3 bases; unmatched junction nucleotides: 5.

The J gene is TRBJ2-7, the V gene TRBV18, with 9 bases lining up with TRBD1. J lost 3 bases, V lost 6 bases, and 3 bases had no gene match. CDR1 and CDR2 (germline): KGHSH, LQKENI. This CDR3 spans 13 amino acids. CDR3 sequence reads: CASSRTGDYEQYF. The CDR3 nucleotides are TGTGCCAGCTCGCGGACAGGGGACTACGAGCAGTACTTC.

The chain is built from TRBV5-1 and TRBJ2-2, with TRBD2 as a possible D gene (5 bases). Germline CDR1 SGHRS, CDR2 YFSETQ. The CDR3 consists of 18 residues. V was cut by 2 bases and J by 0 bases, with 17 bases left in between. The CDR3 sequence is CASSFIGLRRANTGELFF. Here the CDR3 DNA reads TGCGCCAGCAGCTTTATTGGGTTACGGCGGGCGAACACCGGGGAGCTGTTTTTT.

The chain recombines TRBV10-2 with TRBJ2-5; 7 bases are shared with TRBD2. J lost 1 base, V lost 8 bases, and 7 bases had no gene match. Per germline, CDR1 WSHSY and CDR2 SAAADI. The CDR3 is 14 residues long. In DNA form, the CDR3 reads TGCGCCAGCTTTGGGGCTAGCGGCCAAGAGACCCAGTACTTC. It is translated as CASFGASGQETQYF.

V is TRBV2 and J is TRBJ1-1, with 7 bases that match TRBD1. CDR3 length: 13 amino acids. J gave up 2 bases and V 9 bases, and 6 bases lay outside the gene matches. CDR1 is SNHLY, CDR2 FYNNEI, per germline. The CDR3 DNA reads as TGTGCCAGGAGGACAGGAGAAAACACTGAAGCTTTCTTT. This encodes CARRTGENTEAFF.

The V gene is TRBV18, the J gene TRBJ2-3; TRBD1 matches at 8 bases. Germline V CDR1 and CDR2: KGHSH, LQKENI. This CDR3 is built from 14 residues. V dropped 9 bases and J dropped 4; count of bases not matched to a gene: 9. CDR3 loop: CASSTTGGPDTQYF. The CDR3 DNA reads as TGTGCCAGTTCTACTACAGGGGGGCCAGATACGCAGTATTTT.

This chain connects TRBV6-1 to TRBJ1-6, with D unresolved. In germline, CDR1 is MNHNS, CDR2 SASEGT. The CDR3 runs to 15 residues. The ends were cut back, 3 bases at V and 7 bases at J, with 13 bases in the middle. The CDR3 sequence: CASSDIFTVNSPLHF. The CDR3 region has the DNA TGTGCCAGCAGTGACATATTTACAGTAAATTCACCCCTCCACTTT.

CDR3 DNA sequence: TGTGCCAGCAGCTTACCCGGGACTAATGAAAAACTGTTTTTT. This translates into CASSLPGTNEKLFF. This chain connects TRBV7-9 to TRBJ1-4; no clear D. V lost 2 bases, J lost 2 bases, and 6 bases lay in between. The CDR3 has 14 residues. Germline-derived CDR1 and CDR2 are SEHNR and FQNEAQ (reference sequence).

The V and J genes are TRBV4-1 and TRBJ2-3, with a possible D match to TRBD1 (6 bases). V was cut by 5 bases and J by 2 bases, with 17 bases left in between. This CDR3 is 16 amino acids long. Germline assignment: CDR1 MGHRA and CDR2 YSYEKL. DNA of the CDR3: TGCGCCAGCAGCGATCGGTTGGCAGGGGTCACAGATACGCAGTATTTT. Amino acid sequence: CASSDRLAGVTDTQYF.

The chain couples TRBV7-8 to TRBJ2-5; a possible D gene is TRBD1 (5 bases). The end of the DNA fits TRBJ2-7 better, so the J call may be wrong. The CDR3 has 13 amino acids. The germline CDR1 and CDR2 sequences are SGHVS and FQNEAQ. The chain's CDR3 is CASRDIVAYEQYF. The DNA of the CDR3 is TGTGCCAGCAGGGACATCGTCGCCTACGAGCAGTACTTC.

The chain is built from TRBV7-2 and TRBJ1-5; unclear D gene. Germline CDR1 is SGHTA and CDR2 is FQGNSA. This CDR3 comprises 16 residues. Between the trimmed V and J ends, which lost 2 bases and 0 bases, there was a span of 11 bases. CDR3 sequence: CASSLSTPGSNQPQHF. CDR3 sequence (DNA): TGTGCCAGCAGCTTATCGACCCCGGGTAGCAATCAGCCCCAGCATTTT.